The present T cell receptor (beta chain) was sequenced within a study of blood T cell repertoires in COVID-19. This clone was counted a single time. The table came from immunoSEQ multiplex PCR; TCRdb's copy has only in-frame clones and leaves some out. The table shows 180,000 or so clones, with roughly 89% occurring only once. V lost 5 bases and J lost 2; bases outside the gene matches: 6. Germline V lookup: CDR1 SEHNR, CDR2 FQNEAQ (reference sequence). The CDR3 spans 15 residues. The chain has TRBV7-9 and TRBJ2-5, with TRBD1 matching over 9 bases. The clonotype comes from a woman in her 40s with acute COVID-19. Sequencing input: PBMCs or T cells enriched from blood (not recorded which). The CDR3 reads CASSNGQGRQETQYF. CDR3 bases: TGTGCCAGCAGCAACGGACAGGGGCGTCAAGAGACCCAGTACTTC.